This T cell receptor beta chain was found in a study of T cell responses to AZD1222 COVID-19 vaccine. For the study at large: Second-dose intervals of approximately 4 or approximately 12 weeks were pooled.

The germline V gene has CDR1 SEHNR and CDR2 FQNEAQ (reference sequence). Between the trimmed V and J ends, which lost 1 base and 2 bases, there was a span of 9 bases. The CDR3 spans 15 residues. The study, taken as a whole, reports: Baseline antibody screening turned up just a handful of seropositive AZD1222 recipients. Vaccine-associated CD4 TCRs ranged over spike, dominating at 160-218 and 743-854. Nearly half of spike-specific TCRs reportedly target unmutated variant regions.

With respect to this clone: Its specificity is not known.

Repertoires were generated with immunoSEQ multiplex PCR, while TCRdb's copy carries only in-frame clones and drops some. The repertoire holds 95,000 to 150,000 clones, with about nine tenths as singletons. This TCR was sampled from an adult in good health. This chain uses TRBV7-9 with TRBJ1-3, with a weak D call TRBD1 (5 bases). Sequencing was performed on peripheral blood, taken on day 0 of AZD1222 vaccination. Here the CDR3 reads CASSLGRVTGNTIYF. The CDR3 nucleotides are TGTGCCAGCAGCTTAGGCAGGGTAACTGGAAACACCATATATTTT.